This T cell receptor beta chain was captured in a study of T cell clonality in common variable immunodeficiency. Study findings and constraints: The cause of increased CVID clonality remains unclear without subpopulation sequencing. Reportedly, TCR beta sequences from common variable immunodeficiency showed fewer deletions and N-nucleotide insertions.

Here immunoSEQ multiplex PCR was the method, and the copy in TCRdb shows in-frame clones only, minus some. The sample contains some 38,000 clones, none of them singletons. Most patients and controls had Caucasian heritage. This clone was detected ten times or more. Its matching antigen is unknown. The sequenced fragment ends 3 residues before the CDR3 boundary, so the rest is inferred from the germline J gene. V dropped 8 bases and J dropped 2; count of bases not matched to a gene: 8. CDR1 and CDR2 (germline): SNHLY, FYNNEI. There are 15 residues in the CDR3. V usage is TRBV2 and J usage is TRBJ2-2, with TRBD2 matching over 7 bases. The receptor's source is a person aged 18 to 70 in good health. Sequenced: peripheral blood mononuclear cells. CDR3 sequence: CASAGGSINTGELFF. Incomplete CDR3 DNA: TGTGCCAGCGCGGGCGGGAGCATAAACACCGGGGAG.